These T cell receptor beta chains were read from a single sample in a study of patients and donors after allogeneic stem cell transplantation. TCRdb reprocessed the RT-PCR reads with MiXCR, giving one entry per CDR3 protein. The sample records 900,000 to 1,000,000 distinct CDR3 sequences, roughly 18% being singletons. Material for sequencing was blood, either unsorted or a sorted T cell fraction (not recorded which). These receptors were collected from a human donor who was either an allogeneic HSCT recipient or a stem cell or donor lymphocyte infusion donor (not recorded which). It is not recorded whose cells these are; they may come from a transplant donor. The CDR3 runs from the conserved cysteine through the conserved F or W. Fields, in order: CDR3 length, V gene, clone size, D gene, J gene, CDR3 protein, CDR3 DNA. A D gene is named only where the DNA matches it firmly. Size values are once, few and many counts, or a class for expanded clones, and some rows have none.

14,TRBV20-1,few,-,TRBJ1-1,CSAERFGRVAEAFF,TGCAGTGCTGAAAGATTTGGTAGGGTGGCTGAAGCTTTCTTT
15,TRBV25-1,-,TRBD2,TRBJ2-1,CASSEWGGPVNEQFF,TGTGCCAGCAGTGAATGGGGAGGGCCGGTCAATGAGCAGTTCTTC
15,TRBV12-3/TRBV12-4,-,TRBD2,TRBJ2-1,CASSFGLAGMFEQFF,TGTGCCAGCAGTTTCGGACTAGCGGGAATGTTTGAGCAGTTCTTC
15,TRBV5-1,-,TRBD1,TRBJ2-3,CASSTGLQGADTQYF,TGCGCCAGCAGCACCGGGCTCCAGGGGGCAGATACGCAGTATTTT
13,TRBV10-3,few,-,TRBJ1-1,CATGRGGETEAFF,TGTGCCACGGGTAGAGGGGGGGAGACTGAAGCTTTCTTT
14,TRBV12-3/TRBV12-4,many,-,TRBJ2-2,CASTGGKNTGELFF,TGTGCCAGCACAGGGGGGAAGAACACCGGGGAGCTGTTTTTT
14,TRBV3-1,-,-,TRBJ1-1,CASSQDGRPTEAFF,TGTGCCAGCAGCCAAGATGGAAGGCCCACTGAAGCTTTCTTT
17,TRBV20-1,few,TRBD1,TRBJ1-6,CSAGLPGQRVYNSPLHF,TGCAGTGCTGGACTCCCGGGACAGAGGGTTTATAATTCACCCCTCCACTTT
14,TRBV12-3/TRBV12-4,-,-,TRBJ2-5,CASSFAGSQETQYF,TGTGCCAGCAGTTTTGCCGGGTCCCAAGAGACCCAGTACTTC
15,TRBV29-1,-,TRBD1,TRBJ1-4,CSVEVLDRGHEKLFF,TGCAGCGTTGAAGTTTTGGACAGGGGGCATGAAAAACTGTTTTTT
17,TRBV20-1,few,-,TRBJ1-2,CSARDEQMWGRTYGYTF,TGCAGTGCTAGAGATGAACAGATGTGGGGGAGGACCTATGGCTACACCTTC
14,TRBV6-5,-,-,TRBJ2-7,CASSYSPGTVEQYF,TGTGCCAGCAGTTACTCCCCCGGGACTGTCGAGCAGTACTTC
14,TRBV20-1,-,-,TRBJ2-7,CSARDLAFSYEQYF,TGCAGTGCTAGAGATTTGGCTTTCTCCTACGAGCAGTACTTC
14,TRBV29-1,few,-,TRBJ2-2,CSVEGRENTGELFF,TGCAGCGTTGAAGGGCGGGAGAACACCGGGGAGCTGTTTTTT
14,TRBV20-1,-,-,TRBJ2-3,CSARVQTSTDTQYF,TGCAGTGCTAGGGTCCAGACTAGCACAGATACGCAGTATTTT
14,TRBV7-9,-,-,TRBJ1-6,CASSATGHFSPLHF,TGTGCCAGCAGCGCGACAGGCCATTTTTCACCCCTCCACTTT
13,TRBV2,-,-,TRBJ2-7,CASSEVPPGEQYF,TGTGCCAGCAGTGAAGTGCCCCCGGGCGAGCAGTACTTC
14,TRBV5-5,few,-,TRBJ2-7,CASSLRAAGDGQYF,TGTGCCAGCAGCTTGCGGGCGGCAGGGGATGGGCAGTACTTC
12,TRBV20-1,-,TRBD2,TRBJ2-3,CSAGGRLDTQYF,TGCAGTGCGGGAGGGAGGCTCGATACGCAGTATTTT
13,TRBV5-1,many,-,TRBJ2-7,CASSEDYSYEQYF,TGCGCCAGCAGCGAGGACTATTCCTACGAGCAGTACTTC
15,TRBV4-3,few,-,TRBJ1-2,CASSQPARGERGYTF,TGCGCCAGCAGCCAACCTGCAAGGGGGGAGCGCGGCTACACCTTC
15,TRBV20-1,-,-,TRBJ2-2,CSARSPRQNTGELFF,TGCAGTGCGAGAAGTCCGAGACAGAACACCGGGGAGCTGTTTTTT
16,TRBV11-2,few,-,TRBJ2-2,CASSLAQNRNTGELFF,TGTGCCAGCAGCTTAGCCCAAAATAGGAACACCGGGGAGCTGTTTTTT
14,TRBV7-8,few,TRBD1,TRBJ2-5,CASSTRTGAETQYF,TGTGCCAGCAGCACCCGGACAGGGGCAGAGACCCAGTACTTC
16,TRBV7-9,-,TRBD2,TRBJ2-1,CASSYLMGTSGNEQFF,TGTGCCAGCAGCTACCTGATGGGGACTAGCGGGAATGAGCAGTTCTTC
13,TRBV20-1,-,-,TRBJ2-5,CSARAGQQETQYF,TGCAGTGCTAGGGCGGGACAGCAAGAGACCCAGTACTTC